This TCR beta chain was sequenced for a study of OX40 agonist ivuxolimab in advanced cancers. Germline CDR1 and CDR2: SGHAT and FQNNGV. V was clipped by 2 bases and J by 4 bases, with 12 bases between them. The CDR3 contains 14 residues. This clone has just a few counts. Assay used: immunoSEQ multiplex PCR; TCRdb lists only in-frame clones, some missing. The sample contains 65,000 to 80,000 clones, 85% to 90% of which appear only once. The V gene is TRBV11-2, the J gene TRBJ2-7; unclear D gene. The TCR originated in an adult with an advanced solid tumor such as melanoma, head and neck, liver or kidney cancer. Sequences were derived from CD4+ or CD8+ T cells sorted from blood, sampled in a trial of the OX40 agonist ivuxolimab. Here the CDR3 DNA reads TGTGCCAGCAGCTTAACGGCCATACCTTACGAGCAGTACTTC. Translation gives CASSLTAIPYEQYF.